This T cell receptor (beta chain) was obtained from a study of PD-L1 blockade in urothelial cancer. The overall study: Each participant's history included 0 to 3 prior chemotherapy regimens. Blood analyses occurred 3 weeks (second dose) and 6 weeks post treatment start.

With respect to this clone: Antigen specificity is unknown.

V was clipped by 1 base and J by 2 bases; unmatched bases: 5. The CDR3 loop spans 15 amino acids. Germline V gives CDR1 SGHAT, CDR2 FQNNGV. Assay: immunoSEQ multiplex PCR; the TCRdb copy retains only in-frame clones and omits some. The sample has under 50,000 clones; more than 80% are singletons. General study points: Better survival was predicted when blood TCR clonality before treatment fell below the median.

The V gene is TRBV11-2, the J gene TRBJ2-7; TRBD1 matches at 7 bases. The origin of this receptor is a man in his sixties or seventies with urothelial cancer. The starting material was PBMCs, obtained around atezolizumab (anti-PD-L1) treatment. The CDR3 region is CASSLVARGTYEQYF. DNA for the CDR3: TGTGCCAGCAGCTTAGTTGCCAGGGGGACCTACGAGCAGTACTTC.